The 17 T cell receptor beta chains below were found in one sample sequenced in a study of cytomegalovirus exposure and HLA in healthy donors. Using immunoSEQ multiplex PCR, the repertoire was profiled, and TCRdb retains in-frame clones only, with some absent. The table shows 90,000 to 110,000 clones, with about 88% occurring only once. The sample taken for sequencing was PBMCs. Receptors were obtained from a woman between 18 and 29 years old in good health and CMV-seropositive.

This rearrangement joins TRBV2 to TRBJ2-3, with TRBD1 identical over 8 bases. The germline CDR1 and CDR2 sequences are SNHLY and FYNNEI. The CDR3 spans 13 residues. J gave up 4 bases and V 8 bases, and 5 bases lay outside the gene matches. The CDR3 is CASRAGGADTQYF. CDR3 nucleotides: TGTGCCAGCCGGGCAGGGGGCGCAGATACGCAGTATTTT.

This chain links TRBV30 with TRBJ1-1; no clear D. CDR1 is GTSNPN and CDR2 is SVGIG in the germline V gene (reference sequence). The CDR3 contains 13 residues. With 5 bases removed from V and 5 bases from J, the gap between germline ends came to 15 bases. CDR3 loop: CAWGRHTGTEAFF. CDR3 coding DNA: TGTGCCTGGGGGCGACACACGGGGACTGAAGCTTTCTTT.

The V call is TRBV20-1, the J call TRBJ2-2; maybe TRBD1 (6 bases). Germline CDR1 DFQATT, CDR2 SNEGSKA (reference sequence). The germline V and J ends were trimmed by 6 bases and 5 bases, with 7 bases remaining between them. The CDR3 runs to 11 residues. CDR3 nucleotide sequence: TGCAGTGCAACAGGGACCGGGGAGCTGTTTTTT. As protein: CSATGTGELFF.

The genes are TRBV10-2 and TRBJ2-1; TRBD2 is a possible D gene (6 bases). V lost 4 bases and J 9 bases, leaving 10 bases between the germline ends. Germline CDR1 is WSHSY and CDR2 is SAAADI. The CDR3 is 12 amino acids. The DNA for the CDR3 is TGCGCCAGCAGTGGACTAGGTGCTGAGCAGTTCTTC. This translates into CASSGLGAEQFF.

The rearrangement uses TRBV15 and TRBJ2-5; the D is unclear. The CDR3 has 13 amino acids. Between the trimmed V and J ends, which lost 4 bases and 5 bases, there was a span of 11 bases. Germline CDR1 and CDR2: LNHNV and YYDKDF (reference sequence). The DNA of the CDR3 is TGTGCCACCAGCAAATTGGCCCCGGAGACCCAGTACTTC. It yields the protein CATSKLAPETQYF.

The chain uses TRBV6-6 and TRBJ2-1, with 10 bases lining up with TRBD1. V was pared by 5 bases and J by 3 bases, with 4 bases of the junction left unmatched. Looked up from germline, CDR1 is MNHNY and CDR2 is SVGAGI (reference sequence). CDR3 length: 15 amino acids. CDR3 in amino acids: CASSQGQGFYNEQFF. Written as DNA, the CDR3 is TGTGCCAGCAGTCAGGGACAGGGGTTCTACAATGAGCAGTTCTTC.

This clone was picked up one time. The rearrangement joins TRBV2 to TRBJ1-2; TRBD1 agrees at 7 bases. Germline V gene lookup returns CDR1 SNHLY and CDR2 FYNNEI. The CDR3 contains 13 residues. Trimming at V came to 6 bases and at J to 4 bases, leaving 5 bases not matched to a gene. CDR3 in amino acids: CASSLTGRYGYTF. CDR3 DNA: TGTGCCAGCAGCCTGACAGGGCGCTATGGCTACACCTTC.

This rearrangement joins TRBV30 to TRBJ1-2; D gene unclear. Trimming removed 2 bases from V and 1 base from J, with 11 bases in between. Germline loops: CDR1 GTSNPN, CDR2 SVGIG (reference sequence). The CDR3 consists of 14 residues. The CDR3 DNA follows: TGTGCCTGGAGTCACGGGTCCCGTAACTATGGCTACACCTTC. This codes for CAWSHGSRNYGYTF.

This chain uses TRBV7-2 with TRBJ2-5; the match to TRBD1 covers 7 bases. This CDR3 comprises 15 residues. Germline values: CDR1 SGHTA, CDR2 FQGNSA. The trim removed 1 base at V and 2 bases at J, leaving 4 bases unmatched. CDR3 residues: CASSLDRGRQETQYF. In nucleotides, the CDR3 is TGTGCCAGCAGCTTAGACAGGGGAAGGCAAGAGACCCAGTACTTC.

V usage is TRBV19 and J usage is TRBJ1-5; maybe TRBD1 (5 bases). The CDR3 spans 13 residues. Germline assignment: CDR1 LNHDA and CDR2 SQIVND (reference sequence). V shed 5 bases and J shed 8 bases, with 13 bases lying between them. The CDR3 DNA follows: TGTGCCAGTAGTCGGCGGGGGAGGGAGCCCCAGCATTTT. Protein sequence: CASSRRGREPQHF.

The rearrangement joins TRBV7-6 to TRBJ2-1, with 9 bases fitting TRBD2. The CDR3 length is 19 residues. V gave up 1 base and J gave up 2 bases; unmatched junction bases: 12. Germline CDR1 SGHVS, CDR2 FNYEAQ. Written as DNA, the CDR3 is TGTGCCAGCAGCTTAGGCGGGTTAGCGGGAGCCCCCCCCTACAATGAGCAGTTCTTC. It specifies CASSLGGLAGAPPYNEQFF.

The chain has TRBV5-4 and TRBJ1-2; 7 nucleotides agree with TRBD1. Trimming removed 4 bases from V and 0 bases from J; junction bases left unmatched: 6. From germline, CDR1 is SGHNT and CDR2 YYREEE (reference sequence). This CDR3 region has 15 residues. CDR3 protein: CASSPRDSTNYGYTF. CDR3 sequence (DNA): TGTGCCAGCAGCCCCCGGGACAGCACTAACTATGGCTACACCTTC.

The J gene is TRBJ1-2, the V gene TRBV15, with TRBD1 as a possible D gene (5 bases). Trimming removed 6 bases from V and 8 bases from J, with 19 bases in between. The germline gives CDR1 LNHNV, CDR2 YYDKDF (reference sequence). This CDR3 has 14 residues. The CDR3, as DNA: TGTGCCACCAGTGGGGGGGAAGGGAGTCAGGGCTACACCTTC. This codes for CATSGGEGSQGYTF.

The V and J genes are TRBV5-6 and TRBJ1-1; weak D call: TRBD1 (6 bases). From germline, CDR1 is SGHDT and CDR2 YYEEEE. Deletions cut 4 bases from V and 0 bases from J, with 7 bases between. This CDR3 is built from 13 residues. The CDR3 nucleotides are TGTGCCAGCAGCACAGGGATGAACACTGAAGCTTTCTTT. Protein: CASSTGMNTEAFF.

The chain is built from TRBV6-6 and TRBJ2-1, with 10 positions matching TRBD2. V lost 2 bases, J lost 7 bases, and 5 bases stayed unmatched. The CDR3 consists of 15 residues. Germline V gives CDR1 MNHNY, CDR2 SVGAGI (reference sequence). The CDR3 reads CASSYASGSQNEQFF. CDR3 DNA: TGTGCCAGCAGTTACGCTAGCGGGAGCCAGAATGAGCAGTTCTTC.

The chain recombines TRBV2 with TRBJ2-7, with TRBD1 matching 7 bases. The V and J ends lost 6 bases and 6 bases, in that order; junction bases with no gene match: 5. Germline values: CDR1 SNHLY, CDR2 FYNNEI. This CDR3 spans 12 amino acids. Here the CDR3 reads CASSWTGGEQYF. In DNA form, the CDR3 reads TGTGCCAGCAGCTGGACAGGCGGCGAGCAGTACTTC.

V gene TRBV7-3 combines with J gene TRBJ1-1, with 9 bases lining up with TRBD1. Germline CDR1 and CDR2: SGHTA and FQGTGA. Trimming at V came to 0 bases and at J to 6 bases, leaving 5 bases not matched to a gene. CDR3 length: 15 residues. Written as DNA, the CDR3 is TGTGCCAGCAGCTTAACGCGGGACAGGGCACCTGAAGCTTTCTTT. Residues: CASSLTRDRAPEAFF.